This T cell receptor beta chain was identified in a study of T cell changes during pregnancy in multiple sclerosis. Measured with immunoSEQ multiplex PCR; TCRdb has only the in-frame clones, and not every one. The repertoire holds around 60,000 clones, with around 93% as singletons. CDR1 is SGHRS and CDR2 is YFSETQ in the germline V gene. Unmatched junction bases numbered 5, after V lost 1 base and J lost 0 bases. This CDR3 has 17 amino acids. The starting material was CD4+ T cells from peripheral blood mononuclear cells, obtained before pregnancy. The chain uses TRBV5-1 and TRBJ2-2; 8 bases line up with TRBD2. The origin of this receptor is a female donor with multiple sclerosis, enrolled in a pregnancy study. CDR3 residues: CASSLRSSGSNTGELFF. The CDR3 coding sequence is TGCGCCAGCAGCTTGAGATCTAGCGGGTCGAACACCGGGGAGCTGTTTTTT.